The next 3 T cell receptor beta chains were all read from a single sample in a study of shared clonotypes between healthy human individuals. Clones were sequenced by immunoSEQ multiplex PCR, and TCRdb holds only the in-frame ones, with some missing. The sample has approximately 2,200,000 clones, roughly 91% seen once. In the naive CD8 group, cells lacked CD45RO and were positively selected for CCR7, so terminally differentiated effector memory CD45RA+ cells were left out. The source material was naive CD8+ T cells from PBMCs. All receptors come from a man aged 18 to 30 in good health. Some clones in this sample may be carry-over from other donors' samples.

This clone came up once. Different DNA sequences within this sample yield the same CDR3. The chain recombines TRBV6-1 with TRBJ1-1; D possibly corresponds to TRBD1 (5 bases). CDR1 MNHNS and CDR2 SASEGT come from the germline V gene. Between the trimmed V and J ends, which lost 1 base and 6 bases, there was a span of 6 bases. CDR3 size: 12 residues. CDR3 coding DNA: TGTGCCAGCAGTGAAGGGGGGGCTGAAGCTTTCTTT. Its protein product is CASSEGGAEAFF.

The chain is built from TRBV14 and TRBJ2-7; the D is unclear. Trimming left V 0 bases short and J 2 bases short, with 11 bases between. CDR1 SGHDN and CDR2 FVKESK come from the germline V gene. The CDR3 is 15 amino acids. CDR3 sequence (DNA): TGTGCCAGCAGCCAAGAGGTCAGCAACCCCTACGAGCAGTACTTC. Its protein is CASSQEVSNPYEQYF. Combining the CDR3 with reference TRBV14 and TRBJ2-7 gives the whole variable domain EAGVTQFPSHSVIEKGQTVTLRCDPISGHDNLYWYRRVMGKEIKFLLHFVKESKQDESGMPNNRFLAERTGGTYSTLKVQPAELEDSGVYFCASSQEVSNPYEQYFGPGTRLTVT.

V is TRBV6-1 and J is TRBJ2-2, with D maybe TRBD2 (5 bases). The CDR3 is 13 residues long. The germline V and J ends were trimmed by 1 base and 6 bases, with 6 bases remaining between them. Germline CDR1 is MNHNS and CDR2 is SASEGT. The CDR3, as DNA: TGTGCCAGCAGTGAAGTGCGGGCCGGGGAGCTGTTTTTT. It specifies CASSEVRAGELFF.